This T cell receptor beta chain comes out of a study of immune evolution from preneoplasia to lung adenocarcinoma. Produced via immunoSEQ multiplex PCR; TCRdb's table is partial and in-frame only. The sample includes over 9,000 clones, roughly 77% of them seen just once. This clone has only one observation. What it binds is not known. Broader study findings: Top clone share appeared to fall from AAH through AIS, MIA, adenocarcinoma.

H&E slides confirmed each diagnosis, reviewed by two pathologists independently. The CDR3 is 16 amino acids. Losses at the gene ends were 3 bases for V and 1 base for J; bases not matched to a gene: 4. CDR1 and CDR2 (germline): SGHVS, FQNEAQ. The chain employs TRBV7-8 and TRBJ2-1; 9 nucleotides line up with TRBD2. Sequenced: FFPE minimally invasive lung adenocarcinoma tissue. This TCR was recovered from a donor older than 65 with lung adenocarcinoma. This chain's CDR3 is CASSFGLASSYNEQFF. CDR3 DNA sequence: TGTGCCAGCAGCTTCGGACTAGCGTCTTCCTACAATGAGCAGTTCTTC.